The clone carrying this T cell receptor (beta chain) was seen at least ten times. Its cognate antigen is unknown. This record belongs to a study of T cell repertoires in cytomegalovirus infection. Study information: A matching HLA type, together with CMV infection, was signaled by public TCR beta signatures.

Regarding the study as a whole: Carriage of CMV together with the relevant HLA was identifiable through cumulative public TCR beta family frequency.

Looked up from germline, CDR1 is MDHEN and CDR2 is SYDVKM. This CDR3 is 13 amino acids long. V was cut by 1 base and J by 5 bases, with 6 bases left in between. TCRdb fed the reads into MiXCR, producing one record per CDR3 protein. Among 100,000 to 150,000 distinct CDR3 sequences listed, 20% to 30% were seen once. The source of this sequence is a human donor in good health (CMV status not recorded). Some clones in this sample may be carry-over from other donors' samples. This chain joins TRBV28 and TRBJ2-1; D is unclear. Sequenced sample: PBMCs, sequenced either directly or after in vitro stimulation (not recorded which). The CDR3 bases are TGTGCCAGCAGTTTATCCTATAACAATGAGCAGTTCTTC. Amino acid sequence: CASSLSYNNEQFF.